The T cell receptor (beta chain) described here comes from a study of CD8+CD57+ T cells in acquired aplastic anemia. Study-wide context: The average for DNA from sorted CD4+ and CD8+ cells was 3 to 3.5 ug. Reads per healthy sample averaged approximately 9.9 million (CD4+) and 11.0 million (CD8+). Findings and caveats of the study: The same twenty-nine CD8+ CDR3 sequences occurred in patients and in controls.

This clonotype showed up many times. The antigen is unknown. Trimming took 2 bases from V and 4 from J, leaving 6 bases between them. The CDR3 consists of 13 residues. CDR1 is LGHDT, CDR2 YNNKEL, per germline (reference sequence). Genomic DNA templated the TCR beta VDJ and CDR3 profiling. TCRdb reprocessed the reads via MiXCR and lists one record per CDR3 protein. This sample has 200,000 to 250,000 distinct CDR3 sequences, with over 55% found just once. The TCR was taken from a human donor in good health. The chain recombines TRBV3-1 with TRBJ1-5; no clear D gene. The sample taken for sequencing was sorted CD4+, CD8+, or CD8+CD57+ T cells (not recorded which) from PBMCs. The CDR3 DNA is TGTGCCAGCAGCCAAATAGGGAATCAGCCCCAGCATTTT. Translation gives CASSQIGNQPQHF.